Below are 22 T cell receptor beta chains sequenced from a single sample in a study of OX40 agonist ivuxolimab in advanced cancers. Some clones are missing from TCRdb's copy, which holds only in-frame ones; the method was immunoSEQ multiplex PCR. The profile shows 76,000 or so clones, approximately 89% of them singletons. This sample comprised CD4+ or CD8+ T cells sorted from blood, obtained in a trial of the OX40 agonist ivuxolimab. These receptors came from an adult with an advanced solid tumor such as melanoma, head and neck, liver or kidney cancer.

The V and J genes are TRBV18 and TRBJ2-7; 8 bases are a match to TRBD1. CDR3 length: 15 residues. Germline V gene data show CDR1 as KGHSH and CDR2 as LQKENI. Germline trimming cut 6 bases from V and 3 bases from J; bases unmatched to any gene: 10. The CDR3 DNA is TGTGCCAGCTCCAGGACAGGGAGCGAAGGCTACGAGCAGTACTTC. Amino acids: CASSRTGSEGYEQYF.

This chain uses TRBV28 with TRBJ1-4; a possible D gene is TRBD1 (6 bases). V was trimmed by 3 bases and J by 13 bases, leaving 9 bases between them. CDR1 is MDHEN, CDR2 SYDVKM, per germline. The CDR3 spans 11 residues. In DNA, the CDR3 is TGTGCCAGCAGTTTCCGGGACATACTGTTTTTT. Its translation: CASSFRDILFF.

The chain is built from TRBV6-5 and TRBJ1-2; 7 nucleotides agree with TRBD1. There are 12 residues in the CDR3. Germline assignment: CDR1 MNHEY and CDR2 SVGAGI. The V gene end was trimmed by 2 bases and the J gene end by 7 bases; junction bases not matched to a gene: 1. CDR3 loop: CASSYEGAGYTF. As DNA, the CDR3 is TGTGCCAGCAGTTACGAGGGGGCTGGCTACACCTTC.

The chain employs TRBV27 and TRBJ2-3; 13 bases line up with TRBD2. Unmatched junction bases numbered 14, after V lost 6 bases and J lost 5 bases. Germline V CDR1 and CDR2: MNHEY, SMNVEV (reference sequence). The CDR3 consists of 18 residues. The CDR3 reads CASRRALAGLAGVDTQYF. The CDR3, as DNA: TGTGCCAGCAGACGGGCCCTCGCTGGACTAGCGGGGGTAGATACGCAGTATTTT.

Only a few counts were recorded for this clone. The V and J genes are TRBV10-1 and TRBJ2-3; D unresolved. CDR3 length: 13 residues. Germline CDR1 is WNHNN and CDR2 is SYGVQD (reference sequence). V gave up 2 bases and J gave up 6 bases, with 9 bases separating them. The CDR3 here is CASSEQPWDTQYF. In DNA, the CDR3 is TGCGCCAGCAGTGAGCAACCATGGGATACGCAGTATTTT.

V is TRBV6-1 and J is TRBJ1-6, with D maybe TRBD1 (5 bases). Trimming took 3 bases from V and 7 from J, leaving 13 bases between them. This CDR3 is built from 15 residues. Germline CDR1 is MNHNS and CDR2 is SASEGT. DNA for the CDR3: TGTGCCAGCAGTGAGAGGCAGGGATCCAATTCACCCCTCCACTTT. Protein: CASSERQGSNSPLHF.

V and J are TRBV28 and TRBJ1-2, with D maybe TRBD1 (6 bases). Germline V gene sequence: CDR1 MDHEN, CDR2 SYDVKM. Trimming took 6 bases from V and 8 from J, leaving 19 bases between them. The length of the CDR3 is 14 residues. This CDR3 is CASSPAAGVKGYTF. CDR3 in DNA: TGTGCCAGCAGCCCCGCGGCAGGGGTAAAGGGCTACACCTTC.

The chain combines TRBV5-1 with TRBJ1-1; the match to TRBD1 covers 7 bases. The CDR3 is made up of 13 amino acids. CDR1 is SGHRS and CDR2 is YFSETQ in the germline V gene. Losses at the gene ends were 1 base for V and 5 bases for J; bases not matched to a gene: 2. CDR3 DNA: TGCGCCAGCAGCTTGTTGGACAGGACTGAAGCTTTCTTT. This sequence encodes CASSLLDRTEAFF.

V usage is TRBV27 and J usage is TRBJ1-6, with TRBD1 as a possible D gene (6 bases). From germline, CDR1 is MNHEY and CDR2 SMNVEV (reference sequence). V was pared by 6 bases and J by 0 bases, with 15 bases between. This CDR3 is 17 amino acids long. DNA of the CDR3: TGTGCCAGCAGCTATTGGACAGTGAGCTCCTATAATTCACCCCTCCACTTT. Amino acids: CASSYWTVSSYNSPLHF.

The rearrangement links TRBV25-1 to TRBJ1-5; maybe TRBD1 (5 bases). Germline values: CDR1 MGHDK, CDR2 SYGVNS. This CDR3 comprises 14 residues. Trimming took off 2 bases at V and 7 bases at J, with 12 bases between the two ends. The CDR3 nucleotides read TGTGCCAGCAGTGAAGGCAGGGTTGAACAGCCCCAGCATTTT. Translation gives CASSEGRVEQPQHF.

This clone came up once. This chain connects TRBV7-9 to TRBJ2-5, with TRBD2 matching 9 bases. Unmatched junction bases numbered 12, after V lost 3 bases and J lost 4 bases. The CDR3 covers 17 residues. The germline gives CDR1 SEHNR, CDR2 FQNEAQ (reference sequence). CDR3 amino acids: CASSFYRGGRARETQYF. CDR3 nucleotides: TGTGCCAGCAGCTTCTATAGAGGCGGGAGGGCCAGAGAGACCCAGTACTTC.

J is TRBJ1-2 and V is TRBV4-2, with a weak D call TRBD1 (6 bases). Trimming removed 0 bases at V and 7 bases at J, with 18 bases between. This CDR3 is 16 amino acids long. The germline gives CDR1 LGHNA, CDR2 YNFKEQ. This chain's CDR3 is CASSQEGMTGWGGYTF. CDR3 nucleotide sequence: TGTGCCAGCAGCCAAGAGGGCATGACAGGATGGGGTGGCTACACCTTC.

The chain is built from TRBV6-6 and TRBJ2-2; 7 bases fit TRBD1. The CDR3 length is 16 residues. J gave up 0 bases and V 2 bases, and 3 bases lay outside the gene matches. Germline loops: CDR1 MNHNY, CDR2 SVGAGI (reference sequence). CDR3 sequence (DNA): TGTGCCAGCAGTTACCGGACAGGAGCGAACACCGGGGAGCTGTTTTTT. Translated, it gives CASSYRTGANTGELFF.

The chain combines TRBV29-1 with TRBJ2-2; D perhaps matches TRBD1 (6 bases). Looked up from germline, CDR1 is SQVTM and CDR2 is ANQGSEA. The length of the CDR3 is 14 residues. Trimming removed 6 bases at V and 1 base at J, with 12 bases between. CDR3 region: CSVKQGENTGELFF. The CDR3 DNA sequence: TGCAGCGTGAAACAGGGAGAGAACACCGGGGAGCTGTTTTTT.

On this clone: Germline and junction disagree at one end, which may indicate a read error. CDR3 sequence reads: CASSPSSSGGQGTQYF. In nucleotides, the CDR3 is TGTGCCAGCAGCCCGTCGAGTAGCGGGGGGCAAGGGACCCAGTACTTC. This chain links TRBV7-2 with TRBJ2-5; 10 nucleotides line up with TRBD2. The germline gives CDR1 SGHTA, CDR2 FQGNSA. CDR3 length equals 16 residues. Full variable domain (remainder filled in from reference TRBV7-2 and TRBJ2-5): GAGVSQSPSNKVTEKGKDVELRCDPISGHTALYWYRQSLGQGLEFLIYFQGNSAPDKSGLPSDRFSAERTGGSVSTLTIQRTQQEDSAVYLCASSPSSSGGQGTQYFGPGTRLLVL.

This sequence joins TRBV7-3 and TRBJ2-1; 7 nucleotides agree with TRBD1. V lost 2 bases and J lost 5; bases outside the gene matches: 3. CDR1 and CDR2 from the germline V gene are SGHTA and FQGTGA. This CDR3 spans 14 amino acids. Here the CDR3 reads CASSLVTGNNEQFF. The CDR3 region has the DNA TGTGCCAGCAGCTTAGTGACAGGGAACAATGAGCAGTTCTTC.

The V gene is TRBV5-8, the J gene TRBJ2-5; D gene ambiguous. Germline loops: CDR1 SGHTS, CDR2 YDEGEE. V lost 1 base to trimming and J lost 0 bases, with 4 bases between them. The CDR3 is made up of 13 amino acids. The chain's CDR3 is CASSLNYQETQYF. The DNA for the CDR3 is TGTGCCAGCAGCTTGAACTACCAAGAGACCCAGTACTTC.

The chain carries TRBV9 and TRBJ2-2; 8 bases are a match to TRBD1. Looked up from germline, CDR1 is SGDLS and CDR2 is YYNGEE. The CDR3 is made up of 16 amino acids. The V gene end was trimmed by 0 bases and the J gene end by 7 bases; junction bases not matched to a gene: 8. CDR3 in amino acids: CASSVAQGAHFGELFF. In DNA, the CDR3 is TGTGCCAGCAGCGTAGCCCAGGGGGCGCATTTCGGGGAGCTGTTTTTT.

This clone was recorded a few times. This chain joins TRBV5-1 and TRBJ2-7, with 7 bases matching TRBD2. Germline-derived CDR1 and CDR2 are SGHRS and YFSETQ. The CDR3 sequence is 12 residues long. V lost 3 bases and J lost 3; bases outside the gene matches: 0. The CDR3: CASSWEGYEQYF. The CDR3, as DNA: TGCGCCAGCAGCTGGGAGGGCTACGAGCAGTACTTC.

The V and J genes are TRBV5-6 and TRBJ2-3; 8 nucleotides line up with TRBD2. The length of the CDR3 is 15 residues. Trimming cost V 1 base and J 7 bases; bases outside gene matches: 8. CDR1 and CDR2 (germline): SGHDT, YYEEEE. CDR3 sequence: CASSLWGGGIHTQYF. The CDR3 DNA follows: TGTGCCAGCAGCTTGTGGGGCGGGGGGATCCATACGCAGTATTTT.

The chain employs TRBV19 and TRBJ2-1; D gene ambiguous. The CDR3 runs 15 residues. Germline assignment: CDR1 LNHDA and CDR2 SQIVND (reference sequence). V was cut by 3 bases and J by 6 bases, with 15 bases left in between. This CDR3 is CASSIIRRSGNEQFF. The CDR3 coding sequence is TGTGCCAGTAGTATCATCCGACGCTCCGGCAATGAGCAGTTCTTC.

This rearrangement joins TRBV11-2 to TRBJ1-5; TRBD1 agrees at 9 bases. Germline V lookup: CDR1 SGHAT, CDR2 FQNNGV. After removal of 1 base from V and 3 bases from J, the junction contained 1 base not matched to a gene. This CDR3 has 15 residues. The chain's CDR3 is CASSLGDRDNQPQHF. CDR3 bases: TGTGCCAGCAGCTTAGGGGACAGGGACAATCAGCCCCAGCATTTT.